The entry that follows covers one TCR beta chain sequence. The data stem from a study of blood T cell repertoires in COVID-19. Germline values: CDR1 WNHNN, CDR2 SYGVQD (reference sequence). V dropped 8 bases and J dropped 0 bases, with 11 bases sitting between them. The CDR3 totals 14 residues. The protocol was immunoSEQ multiplex PCR, while the TCRdb copy is restricted to in-frame clones and leaves out a portion. The data hold roughly 58,000 clones, with about 66% observed a single time. Enrollees, roughly 18 to 89 years old, lived in 24 US areas. This rearrangement joins TRBV10-1 to TRBJ1-5; D unclear. The TCR was taken from a woman in her fifties or sixties who had been exposed to COVID-19. Sequencing used PBMCs or T cells enriched from blood (not recorded which). The CDR3 bases are TGCGCCAGCGAGGGCGGACCTAGCAATCAGCCCCAGCATTTT. Translated: CASEGGPSNQPQHF.